Each of the 9 T cell receptor beta chains below was sequenced from the same sample in a study of T-cell memory formation after mild COVID-19. TCRdb reanalysed the 5' RACE reads using MiXCR and keeps one entry per CDR3 protein. The data hold over 400,000 distinct CDR3 sequences, with about a quarter observed a single time. Sequencing input: PBMCs or a T cell subset sorted from them (not recorded which). Receptors originate from an adult woman who had mild COVID-19 (a few samples of this study predate the infection). Cell type and time point are not known.

J is TRBJ2-7 and V is TRBV27; D gene unclear. Germline V lookup: CDR1 MNHEY, CDR2 SMNVEV (reference sequence). This CDR3 comprises 13 residues. V lost 0 bases and J lost 4, with 7 bases in between. The CDR3 DNA is TGTGCCAGCAGTTTATCTCGGGTTTACGAGCAGTACTTC. Its protein is CASSLSRVYEQYF.

The chain is built from TRBV27 and TRBJ1-6; no clear D. Trimming removed 2 bases at V and 8 bases at J, with 13 bases between. Germline V gene data show CDR1 as MNHEY and CDR2 as SMNVEV (reference sequence). The CDR3 length is 15 residues. The CDR3 protein is CASSLTDRAYSPLHF. The CDR3 DNA reads TGTGCCAGCAGTTTAACGGACCGAGCCTATTCACCCCTCCACTTT.

This clonotype was counted a few times. V gene TRBV6-5 combines with J gene TRBJ1-6; TRBD1 is a possible D gene (6 bases). V was shortened by 5 bases and J by 4 bases, with 18 bases between the two germline ends. CDR3 length equals 17 residues. Germline CDR1 MNHEY, CDR2 SVGAGI. The CDR3 DNA reads as TGTGCCAGCAGTAGAGCTACAGGGACGGGGTATAATTCACCCCTCCACTTT. Amino acid sequence: CASSRATGTGYNSPLHF.

V usage is TRBV28 and J usage is TRBJ2-1; TRBD1 agrees at 9 bases. The trim removed 6 bases at V and 5 bases at J, leaving 8 bases unmatched. CDR3 length: 15 amino acids. Germline lookup yields CDR1 MDHEN and CDR2 SYDVKM. CDR3 bases: TGTGCCAGCAGCCTGGACAGGGGTATCGACAATGAGCAGTTCTTC. Translating gives CASSLDRGIDNEQFF.

This clonotype has more than one count but fewer than ten. The V call is TRBV29-1, the J call TRBJ1-2; TRBD1 is a possible D gene (6 bases). Deletions cut 6 bases from V and 4 bases from J, with 12 bases between. The germline gives CDR1 SQVTM, CDR2 ANQGSEA. The CDR3 is 12 amino acids. CDR3 protein: CSVEGQGYGYTF. The CDR3 region has the DNA TGCAGCGTCGAGGGACAAGGCTATGGCTACACCTTC.

This chain connects TRBV7-2 to TRBJ2-4; TRBD2 agrees at 10 bases. The CDR3 contains 18 residues. The ends lost 4 bases at V and 1 base at J; junction bases unmatched: 10. CDR1 is SGHTA, CDR2 FQGNSA, per germline. Here the CDR3 reads CASSSPLAGVGAKNIQYF. The DNA of the CDR3 is TGTGCCAGCAGCTCGCCCCTAGCGGGAGTCGGGGCCAAAAACATTCAGTACTTC.

This clonotype has more than one count but fewer than ten. V gene TRBV14 combines with J gene TRBJ1-6; D unclear. This CDR3 is 14 amino acids long. Trimming removed 2 bases from V and 5 bases from J, with 7 bases in between. The germline V gene encodes CDR1 SGHDN and CDR2 FVKESK. The CDR3: CASSQTSHNSPLHF. The CDR3 coding sequence is TGTGCCAGCAGCCAAACGTCACATAATTCACCCCTCCACTTT.

This chain links TRBV20-1 with TRBJ2-7; TRBD1 might be the D (6 bases). This CDR3 has 14 residues. Germline V gives CDR1 DFQATT, CDR2 SNEGSKA (reference sequence). V was trimmed by 2 bases and J by 2 bases, leaving 13 bases between them. CDR3 amino acids: CSARPTGVAYEQYF. The CDR3 DNA follows: TGCAGTGCTAGACCGACAGGTGTCGCCTACGAGCAGTACTTC.

In its sample, this clonotype was seen many times. This sequence joins TRBV29-1 and TRBJ1-5; the D is unclear. The V gene's germline CDR1 is SQVTM and CDR2 ANQGSEA. The CDR3 runs 13 residues. The V end lost 4 bases, the J end lost 7 bases, and 14 bases lay between the germline ends. In DNA, the CDR3 is TGCAGCGTTGCCTCCGATATGAGACAGCCCCAGCATTTT. This encodes CSVASDMRQPQHF.